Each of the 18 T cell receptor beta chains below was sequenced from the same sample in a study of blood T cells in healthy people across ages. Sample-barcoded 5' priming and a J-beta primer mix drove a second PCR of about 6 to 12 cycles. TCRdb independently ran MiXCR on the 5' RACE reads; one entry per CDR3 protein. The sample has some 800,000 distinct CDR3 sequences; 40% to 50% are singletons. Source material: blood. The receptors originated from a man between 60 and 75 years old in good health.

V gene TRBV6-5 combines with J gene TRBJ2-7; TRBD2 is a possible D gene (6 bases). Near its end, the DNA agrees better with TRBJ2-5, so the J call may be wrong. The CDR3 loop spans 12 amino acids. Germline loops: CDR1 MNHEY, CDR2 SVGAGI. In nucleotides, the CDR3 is TGTGCCAGCACGGGCGGGGATGAGACCCAGTACTTC. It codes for CASTGGDETQYF.

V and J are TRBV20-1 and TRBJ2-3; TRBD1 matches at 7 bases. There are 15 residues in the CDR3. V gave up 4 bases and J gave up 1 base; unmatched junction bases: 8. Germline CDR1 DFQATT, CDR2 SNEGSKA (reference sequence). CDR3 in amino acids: CSATTGTDGTDTQYF. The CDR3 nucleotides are TGCAGTGCTACTACAGGGACAGATGGCACAGATACGCAGTATTTT.

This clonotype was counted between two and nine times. The CDR3 DNA follows: TGTGCCAGCAGCCCGTCCGTTGGTTCCTACGAGCAGTACTTC. This sequence encodes CASSPSVGSYEQYF. This chain links TRBV6-6 with TRBJ2-7; no reliable D call. Germline V gives CDR1 MNHNY, CDR2 SVGAGI (reference sequence). The CDR3 sequence is 14 residues long. V was trimmed by 6 bases and J by 1 base, leaving 13 bases between them.

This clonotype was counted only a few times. The CDR3 is CASSYGWDTNHPGANVLTF. CDR3 in DNA: TGTGCCAGCAGTTACGGGTGGGACACCAATCACCCTGGGGCCAACGTCCTGACTTTC. The chain links TRBV6-5 to TRBJ2-6; a weak D match, TRBD1 (6 bases). Germline values: CDR1 MNHEY, CDR2 SVGAGI. V shed 2 bases and J shed 2 bases, with 19 bases lying between them. This CDR3 is built from 19 residues.

Here the CDR3 reads CASSYVASNRVTQYF. The DNA for the CDR3 is TGTGCCAGCAGTTATGTGGCGAGCAACCGCGTGACCCAGTACTTC. The V call is TRBV6-6, the J call TRBJ2-5; no firm D call. With 3 bases removed from V and 7 bases from J, the gap between germline ends came to 18 bases. Germline lookup yields CDR1 MNHNY and CDR2 SVGAGI (reference sequence). There are 15 residues in the CDR3.

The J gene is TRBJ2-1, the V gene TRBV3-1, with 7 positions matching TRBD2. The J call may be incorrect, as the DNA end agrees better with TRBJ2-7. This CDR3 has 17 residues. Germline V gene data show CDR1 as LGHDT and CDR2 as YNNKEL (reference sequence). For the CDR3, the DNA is TGTGCCAGCAGCCAAGAACTCGGGGCGGGGGAGCGAAATGAGCAGTACTTC. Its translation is CASSQELGAGERNEQYF.

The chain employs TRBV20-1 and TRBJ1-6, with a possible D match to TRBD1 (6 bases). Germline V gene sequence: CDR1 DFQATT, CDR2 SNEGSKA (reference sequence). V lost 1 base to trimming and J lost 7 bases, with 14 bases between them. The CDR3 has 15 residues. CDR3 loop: CSARADLGGNSPLHF. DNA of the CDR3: TGCAGTGCTAGAGCCGACCTAGGGGGGAATTCACCCCTCCACTTT.

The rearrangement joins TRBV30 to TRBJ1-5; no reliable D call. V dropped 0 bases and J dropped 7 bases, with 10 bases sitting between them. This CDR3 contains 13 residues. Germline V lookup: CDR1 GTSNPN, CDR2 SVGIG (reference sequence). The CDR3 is CAWSVASHQPQHF. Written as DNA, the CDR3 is TGTGCCTGGAGTGTAGCCAGCCACCAGCCCCAGCATTTT.

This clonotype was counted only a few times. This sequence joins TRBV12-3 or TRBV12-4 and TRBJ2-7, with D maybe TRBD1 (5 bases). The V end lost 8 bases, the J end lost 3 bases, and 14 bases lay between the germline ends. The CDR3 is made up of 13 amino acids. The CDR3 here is CASRTRGNYEQYF. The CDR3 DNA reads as TGTGCCAGCCGGACAAGGGGTAACTACGAGCAGTACTTC.

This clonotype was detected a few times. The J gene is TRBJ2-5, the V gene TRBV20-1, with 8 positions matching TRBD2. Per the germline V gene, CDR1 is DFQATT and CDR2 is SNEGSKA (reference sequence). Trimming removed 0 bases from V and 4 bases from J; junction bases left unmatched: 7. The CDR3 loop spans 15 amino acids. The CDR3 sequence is CSARDGGGPRETQYF. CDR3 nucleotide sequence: TGCAGTGCTAGAGACGGGGGGGGCCCACGAGAGACCCAGTACTTC.

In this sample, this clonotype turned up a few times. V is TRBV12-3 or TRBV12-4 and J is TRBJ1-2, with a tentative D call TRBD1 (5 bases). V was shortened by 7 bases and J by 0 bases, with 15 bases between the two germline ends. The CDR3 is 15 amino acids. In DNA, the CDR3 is TGTGCCAGCAAGGGTCAAGTAGGGGCTAACTATGGCTACACCTTC. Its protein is CASKGQVGANYGYTF.

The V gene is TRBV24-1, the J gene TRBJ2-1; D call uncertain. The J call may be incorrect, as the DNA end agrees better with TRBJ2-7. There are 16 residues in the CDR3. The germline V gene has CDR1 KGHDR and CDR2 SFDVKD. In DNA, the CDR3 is TGTGCCACCAGTGATTTGCGGGCGAGCTCCTACAATGAGCAGTACTTC. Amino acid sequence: CATSDLRASSYNEQYF.

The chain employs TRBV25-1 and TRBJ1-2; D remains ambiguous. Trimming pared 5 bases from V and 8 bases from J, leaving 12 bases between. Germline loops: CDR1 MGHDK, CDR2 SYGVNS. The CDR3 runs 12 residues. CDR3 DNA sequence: TGTGCCAGCAGTACGGGAGGGAACGGCTACACCTTC. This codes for CASSTGGNGYTF.

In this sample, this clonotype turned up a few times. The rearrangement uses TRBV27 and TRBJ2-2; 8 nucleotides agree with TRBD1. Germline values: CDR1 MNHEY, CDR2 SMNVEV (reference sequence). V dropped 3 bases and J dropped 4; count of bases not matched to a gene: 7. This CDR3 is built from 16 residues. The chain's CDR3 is CASSFYGQGGTGELFF. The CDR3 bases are TGTGCCAGCAGTTTCTACGGACAGGGAGGCACCGGGGAGCTGTTTTTT.

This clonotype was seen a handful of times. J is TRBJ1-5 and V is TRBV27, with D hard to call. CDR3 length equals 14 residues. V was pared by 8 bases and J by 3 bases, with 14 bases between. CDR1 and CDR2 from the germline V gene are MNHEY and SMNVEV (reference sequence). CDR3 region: CASRLGLNNQPQHF. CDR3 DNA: TGTGCCAGCCGACTTGGACTGAACAATCAGCCCCAGCATTTT.

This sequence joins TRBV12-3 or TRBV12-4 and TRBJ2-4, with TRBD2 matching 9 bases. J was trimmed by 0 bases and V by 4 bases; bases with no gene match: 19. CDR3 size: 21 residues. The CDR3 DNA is TGTGCCAGCAGTTCCCCTAGAGGAGCGGGGGGCCCCTTAGTAGCCAAAAACATTCAGTACTTC. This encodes CASSSPRGAGGPLVAKNIQYF.

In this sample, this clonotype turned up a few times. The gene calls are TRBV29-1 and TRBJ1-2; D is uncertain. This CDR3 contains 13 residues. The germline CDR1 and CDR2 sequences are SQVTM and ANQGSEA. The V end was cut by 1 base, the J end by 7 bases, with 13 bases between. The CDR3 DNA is TGCAGCGTTGAAGGGCAGACAAAAGGTGGCTACACCTTC. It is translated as CSVEGQTKGGYTF.

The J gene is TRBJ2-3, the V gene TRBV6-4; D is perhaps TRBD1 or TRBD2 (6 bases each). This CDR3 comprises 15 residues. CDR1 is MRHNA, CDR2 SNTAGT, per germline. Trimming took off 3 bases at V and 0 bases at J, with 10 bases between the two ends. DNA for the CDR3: TGTGCCAGCAGTGATCACGGGGGCAGCACAGATACGCAGTATTTT. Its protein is CASSDHGGSTDTQYF.